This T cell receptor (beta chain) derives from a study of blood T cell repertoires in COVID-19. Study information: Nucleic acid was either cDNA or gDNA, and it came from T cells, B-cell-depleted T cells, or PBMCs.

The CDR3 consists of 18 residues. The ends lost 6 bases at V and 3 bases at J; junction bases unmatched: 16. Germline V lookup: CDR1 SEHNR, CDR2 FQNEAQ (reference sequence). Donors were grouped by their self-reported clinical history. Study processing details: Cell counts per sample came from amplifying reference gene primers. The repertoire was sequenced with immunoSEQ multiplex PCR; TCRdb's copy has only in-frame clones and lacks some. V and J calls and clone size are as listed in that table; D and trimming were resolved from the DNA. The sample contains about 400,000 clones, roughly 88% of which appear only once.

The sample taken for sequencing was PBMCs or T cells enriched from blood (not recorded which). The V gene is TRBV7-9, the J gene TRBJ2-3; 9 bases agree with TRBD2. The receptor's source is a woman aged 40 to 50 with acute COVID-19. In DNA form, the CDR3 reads TGTGCCAGCAGTATTCCAGCGGGGGGCCAACTGAAAACAGATACGCAGTATTTT. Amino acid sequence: CASSIPAGGQLKTDTQYF.